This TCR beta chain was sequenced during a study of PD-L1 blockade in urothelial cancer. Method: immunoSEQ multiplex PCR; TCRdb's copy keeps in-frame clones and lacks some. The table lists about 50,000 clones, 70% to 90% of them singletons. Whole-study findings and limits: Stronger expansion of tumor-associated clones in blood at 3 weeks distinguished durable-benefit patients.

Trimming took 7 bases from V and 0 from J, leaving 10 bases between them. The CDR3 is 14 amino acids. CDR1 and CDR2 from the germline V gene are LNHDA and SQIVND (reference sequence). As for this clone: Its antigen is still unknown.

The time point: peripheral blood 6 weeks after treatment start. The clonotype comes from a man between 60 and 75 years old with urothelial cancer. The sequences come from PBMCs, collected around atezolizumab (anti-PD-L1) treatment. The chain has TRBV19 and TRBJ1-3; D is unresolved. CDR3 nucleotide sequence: TGTGCCAGTACCCCAGGTTACTCTGGAAACACCATATATTTT. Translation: CASTPGYSGNTIYF.